This T cell receptor (beta chain) was captured by sequencing in a study of OX40 agonist ivuxolimab in advanced cancers. Across the whole study: One patient with hepatocellular carcinoma and two with cutaneous melanoma, three in all, had partial responses. Overall study findings and caveats: Undetermined was the antigen specificity of the expanded peripheral T cells. CD8+ T cells averaged more expanded clones than CD4+. CD4+ and CD8+ T cells in blood underwent clonal expansion by week 6 at 0.1 to 3.0 mg/kg.

A note on this clone: The antigen remains unidentified.

Data came from immunoSEQ multiplex PCR; TCRdb stores just in-frame clones and leaves some out. The sample gives under 75,000 clones, roughly 86% of which show up once; around 1.9% is in the top ten. Sequenced material: CD4+ or CD8+ T cells sorted from blood, taken in a trial of the OX40 agonist ivuxolimab. The sequence was obtained from an adult with an advanced solid tumor such as melanoma, head and neck, liver or kidney cancer.

The CDR3 nucleotides read TGCAGCGTCTCCGCCTACAGGGGATCGGGCTACACCTTC. Translated: CSVSAYRGSGYTF. The chain employs TRBV29-1 and TRBJ1-2, with 7 positions matching TRBD1. The CDR3 runs 13 residues. Looked up from germline, CDR1 is SQVTM and CDR2 is ANQGSEA. V was clipped by 6 bases and J by 8 bases; unmatched bases: 12. Together with reference TRBV29-1 and TRBJ1-2, the CDR3 gives the full variable domain: SAVISQKPSRDICQRGTSLTIQCQVDSQVTMMFWYRQQPGQSLTLIATANQGSEATYESGFVIDKFPISRPNLTFSTLTVSNMSPEDSSIYLCSVSAYRGSGYTFGSGTRLTVV.